The present TCR beta chain was sequenced within a study of blood T cell repertoires in COVID-19. The wider study: Researchers got acute and convalescent COVID-19 samples from the United States, Italy and Spain. T cells, B-cell-depleted T cells, or PBMCs supplied cDNA or gDNA.

V dropped 3 bases and J dropped 3; count of bases not matched to a gene: 4. Germline V CDR1 and CDR2: LNHNV, YYDKDF (reference sequence). This CDR3 has 15 residues. Only in-frame clones appear in the TCRdb table, and some are missing; sequencing was by immunoSEQ multiplex PCR. The sample includes fewer than 100,000 clones, around nine tenths seen only once; the top ten take 0.75% to 0.8%. This clone was observed a handful of times. The clonotype was recovered from a woman older than 75 with acute or convalescent COVID-19. The specimen was peripheral blood. V gene TRBV15 combines with J gene TRBJ2-7; TRBD1 matches at 11 bases. This chain's CDR3 is CATSRSGTGGYEQYF. Here the CDR3 DNA reads TGTGCCACCAGCAGGTCCGGGACAGGGGGCTACGAGCAGTACTTC.